These T cell receptor beta chains were read from a single sample in a study of cytomegalovirus exposure and HLA in healthy donors. Assay: immunoSEQ multiplex PCR; the TCRdb copy retains only in-frame clones and omits some. The profile shows approximately 170,000 clones, 65% to 85% of them singletons. Material for sequencing was PBMCs. The receptors here all came from a man between 50 and 59 years old in good health and CMV-seropositive. CDR3s include the opening cysteine and the closing phenylalanine or tryptophan. Fields, in order: V gene, D gene, clone size, J gene, CDR3 protein, CDR3 DNA. The D gene is left open where the match is weak. Some rows mark clone size as missing; the rest say once, few, many or name a class of expanded clone.

V gene: TRBV9; D gene: .; clone size: once; J gene: TRBJ1-1; CDR3 protein: CASSVGLTENTEAFF; CDR3 DNA: TGTGCCAGCAGCGTAGGGTTGACAGAGAACACTGAAGCTTTCTTT
V gene: TRBV6-6; D gene: TRBD2; clone size: .; J gene: TRBJ2-7; CDR3 protein: CASTKQAASGPYEQYF; CDR3 DNA: TGTGCCAGCACCAAGCAGGCGGCTAGCGGCCCCTACGAGCAGTACTTC
V gene: TRBV29-1; D gene: .; clone size: .; J gene: TRBJ1-1; CDR3 protein: CSIRTGGDTEAFF; CDR3 DNA: TGCAGCATACGGACCGGAGGGGACACTGAAGCTTTCTTT
V gene: TRBV7-9; D gene: TRBD1; clone size: .; J gene: TRBJ1-1; CDR3 protein: CASRPRDRSFMNTEAFF; CDR3 DNA: TGTGCCAGCAGACCCCGGGACAGGTCCTTCATGAACACTGAAGCTTTCTTT
V gene: TRBV5-6; D gene: TRBD2; clone size: few; J gene: TRBJ2-1; CDR3 protein: CASSLIAAGGNEQFF; CDR3 DNA: TGTGCCAGCAGCCTAATAGCGGCCGGGGGGAATGAGCAGTTCTTC
V gene: TRBV18; D gene: TRBD1; clone size: .; J gene: TRBJ1-2; CDR3 protein: CASSRGTVNYGYTF; CDR3 DNA: TGTGCCAGCTCCCGAGGGACAGTCAACTATGGCTACACCTTC
V gene: TRBV6-6; D gene: TRBD1; clone size: .; J gene: TRBJ2-7; CDR3 protein: CASTHKVQGSSYEQYF; CDR3 DNA: TGTGCCAGCACCCATAAGGTACAGGGGAGCTCCTACGAGCAGTACTTC
V gene: TRBV4-1; D gene: .; clone size: .; J gene: TRBJ2-3; CDR3 protein: CASSLPGAGVEDTQYF; CDR3 DNA: TGCGCCAGCTCGCTTCCGGGTGCAGGGGTGGAAGATACGCAGTATTTT
V gene: TRBV10-2; D gene: TRBD1; clone size: .; J gene: TRBJ2-5; CDR3 protein: CASSRQGRWETQYF; CDR3 DNA: TGCGCCAGCAGCCGACAGGGGCGGTGGGAGACCCAGTACTTC
V gene: TRBV7-9; D gene: .; clone size: .; J gene: TRBJ1-5; CDR3 protein: CASSSGAQPQHF; CDR3 DNA: TGTGCCAGCAGCTCGGGAGCCCAGCCCCAGCATTTT
V gene: TRBV5-1; D gene: TRBD2; clone size: .; J gene: TRBJ2-7; CDR3 protein: CASRQTSGGYEQYF; CDR3 DNA: TGCGCCAGCAGGCAGACTAGCGGGGGGTACGAGCAGTACTTC
V gene: TRBV7-2; D gene: TRBD1; clone size: .; J gene: TRBJ2-7; CDR3 protein: CASSRDRGRDEQYF; CDR3 DNA: TGTGCCAGCAGCAGAGACAGGGGGCGGGACGAGCAGTACTTC
V gene: TRBV30; D gene: .; clone size: few; J gene: TRBJ2-3; CDR3 protein: CAWSPRDTQYF; CDR3 DNA: TGTGCCTGGAGCCCCCGGGATACGCAGTATTTT
V gene: TRBV5-1; D gene: TRBD1; clone size: .; J gene: TRBJ2-5; CDR3 protein: CASSTAGTGEETQYF; CDR3 DNA: TGCGCCAGCAGCACCGCCGGGACAGGGGAAGAGACCCAGTACTTC
V gene: TRBV18; D gene: .; clone size: .; J gene: TRBJ1-2; CDR3 protein: CASSPDQGSYGYTF; CDR3 DNA: TGTGCCAGCTCACCTGACCAGGGGAGCTATGGCTACACCTTC
V gene: TRBV2; D gene: TRBD1; clone size: .; J gene: TRBJ1-5; CDR3 protein: CASRRQGADSNQPQHF; CDR3 DNA: TGTGCCAGCAGGCGACAGGGGGCGGATAGCAATCAGCCCCAGCATTTT
V gene: TRBV28; D gene: .; clone size: .; J gene: TRBJ2-1; CDR3 protein: CASSLAGRPYNEQFF; CDR3 DNA: TGTGCCAGCAGTTTAGCGGGACGCCCCTACAATGAGCAGTTCTTC
V gene: TRBV18; D gene: TRBD1; clone size: .; J gene: TRBJ1-4; CDR3 protein: CASSPESPGTGREKLFF; CDR3 DNA: TGTGCCAGCTCACCAGAAAGCCCCGGGACAGGGAGAGAAAAACTGTTTTTT
V gene: TRBV7-2; D gene: .; clone size: .; J gene: TRBJ1-1; CDR3 protein: CASSLGRLVEAFF; CDR3 DNA: TGTGCCAGCAGCTTAGGGAGGTTGGTTGAAGCTTTCTTT
V gene: TRBV7-2; D gene: TRBD2; clone size: .; J gene: TRBJ2-1; CDR3 protein: CASTQLAGGSYNEQFF; CDR3 DNA: TGTGCCAGCACCCAACTAGCGGGAGGGTCCTACAATGAGCAGTTCTTC
V gene: TRBV28; D gene: TRBD2; clone size: .; J gene: TRBJ2-3; CDR3 protein: CASSSLTSGRPTDTQYF; CDR3 DNA: TGTGCCAGCAGTTCCCTCACTAGCGGGAGACCCACAGATACGCAGTATTTT
V gene: TRBV28; D gene: TRBD1; clone size: .; J gene: TRBJ1-1; CDR3 protein: CASSLPRTGYTEAFF; CDR3 DNA: TGTGCCAGCAGTTTACCCCGGACAGGGTACACTGAAGCTTTCTTT
V gene: TRBV6-5; D gene: .; clone size: .; J gene: TRBJ2-7; CDR3 protein: CASSRLRRASYEQYF; CDR3 DNA: TGTGCCAGCAGCCGACTCCGCAGGGCCTCCTACGAGCAGTACTTC